Listed here is a single T cell receptor beta chain. V lost 4 bases and J 7 bases, leaving 18 bases between the germline ends. CDR1 SGDLS and CDR2 YYNGEE come from the germline V gene. This CDR3 comprises 16 residues. These data belong to a study of blood T cell repertoires in COVID-19. Study-level background: Acute-phase and convalescent COVID-19 samples originated in the United States, Italy and Spain.

Assay: immunoSEQ multiplex PCR; the TCRdb copy retains only in-frame clones and omits some. The sample consists of 300,000 to 400,000 clones, around 85% of them appearing once. Adults between roughly 18 and 90 years of age took part from 20 to 25 US areas. Exposed study participants had met a COVID-19 case within 2 weeks before entry. The sequence was obtained from a woman aged 25 to 39 who had been exposed to COVID-19. This chain links TRBV9 with TRBJ1-6; no firm D call. The sequenced sample consisted of PBMCs or T cells enriched from blood (not recorded which). The DNA for the CDR3 is TGTGCCAGCAGCCCCACCCCGCCTGGAGGGAATTCACCCCTCCACTTT. It specifies CASSPTPPGGNSPLHF.